This T cell receptor (beta chain) was obtained from a study of resident and recirculating memory T cells in vitiligo. Findings and limits, study-wide: Non-conserved TCRs across sites and patients suggested distinct clones per lesion. Vitiligo lesions lacked a unique dominant clone, and clonality varied.

TCRdb's copy holds only in-frame clones and misses some; the assay was immunoSEQ multiplex PCR. The sample includes 40,000 to 45,000 clones, roughly 91% of them seen just once. In the case of this clone: Its cognate antigen is unknown.

Patients who had received treatment within the previous three months were excluded. Germline CDR1 is SGHRS and CDR2 is YFSETQ. This CDR3 contains 15 residues. V was clipped by 5 bases and J by 0 bases, with 14 bases between them. The sample comprised blood. This rearrangement joins TRBV5-1 to TRBJ1-1; weak D call: TRBD1 (5 bases). The receptor was isolated from a male donor with vitiligo. The CDR3 DNA reads as TGCGCCAGCAGATCCAGGGCAGGGTTGAACACTGAAGCTTTCTTT. Amino acids: CASRSRAGLNTEAFF.